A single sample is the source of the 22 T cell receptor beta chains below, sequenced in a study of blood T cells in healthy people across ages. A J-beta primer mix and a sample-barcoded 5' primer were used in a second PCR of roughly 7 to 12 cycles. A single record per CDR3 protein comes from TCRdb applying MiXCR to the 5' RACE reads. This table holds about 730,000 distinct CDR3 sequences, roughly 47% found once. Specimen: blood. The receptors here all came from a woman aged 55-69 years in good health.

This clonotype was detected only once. The CDR3 DNA follows: TGTGCCAGCTCACTTAACCGGGCTGAACCGGACAGCTACGAGCAGTACTTC. The encoded protein is CASSLNRAEPDSYEQYF. V is TRBV18 and J is TRBJ2-7; tentatively, D is TRBD1 (6 bases). The CDR3 sequence is 17 residues long. The V and J ends lost 4 bases and 3 bases respectively, with 22 bases between them. CDR1 and CDR2 from the germline V gene are KGHSH and LQKENI.

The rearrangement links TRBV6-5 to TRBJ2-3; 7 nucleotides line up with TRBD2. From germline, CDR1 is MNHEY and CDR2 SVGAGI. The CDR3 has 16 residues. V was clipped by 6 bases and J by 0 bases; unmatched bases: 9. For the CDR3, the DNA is TGTGCCAGCAGCCCCATGAGTAGCGGGAGCACAGATACGCAGTATTTT. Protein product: CASSPMSSGSTDTQYF.

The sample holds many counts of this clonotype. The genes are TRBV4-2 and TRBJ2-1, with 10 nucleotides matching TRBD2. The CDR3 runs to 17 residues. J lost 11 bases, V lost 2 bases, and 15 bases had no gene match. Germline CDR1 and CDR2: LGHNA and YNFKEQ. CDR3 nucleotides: TGTGCCAGCAGCCAACGTCCCTTAGCGGGGGGACAATCGAAGCAGTTCTTC. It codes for CASSQRPLAGGQSKQFF.

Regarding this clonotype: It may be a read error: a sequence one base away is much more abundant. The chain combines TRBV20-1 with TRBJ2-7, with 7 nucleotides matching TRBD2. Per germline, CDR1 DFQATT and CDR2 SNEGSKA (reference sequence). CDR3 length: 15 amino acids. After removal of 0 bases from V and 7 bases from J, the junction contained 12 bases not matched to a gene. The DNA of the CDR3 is TGCAGTGCTAGAGATCCGAAAGGCGGGAGCAATGAGCAGTACTTC. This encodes CSARDPKGGSNEQYF.

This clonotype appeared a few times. The CDR3 region has the DNA TGTGCCAGCAGTTACCTAACAGGGAACTACGAGCAGTACTTC. This sequence encodes CASSYLTGNYEQYF. This sequence joins TRBV6-2 or TRBV6-3 and TRBJ2-7; possibly TRBD1 for D (6 bases). Germline V CDR1 and CDR2: MNHEY, SVGEGT. V gave up 2 bases and J gave up 3 bases, with 11 bases separating them. There are 14 residues in the CDR3.

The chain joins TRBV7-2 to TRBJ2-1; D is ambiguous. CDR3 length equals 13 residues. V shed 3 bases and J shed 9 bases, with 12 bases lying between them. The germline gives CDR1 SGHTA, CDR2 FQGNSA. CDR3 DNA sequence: TGTGCCAGCAGCTTCCCGGGCGTCAGTGAGCAGTTCTTC. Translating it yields CASSFPGVSEQFF.

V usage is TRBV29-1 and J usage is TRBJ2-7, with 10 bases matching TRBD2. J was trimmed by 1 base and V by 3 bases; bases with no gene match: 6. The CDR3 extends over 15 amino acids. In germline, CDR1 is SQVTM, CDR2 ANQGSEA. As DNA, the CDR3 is TGCAGCGTTGAGGGGACTAGCGAGAGATCCTACGAGCAGTACTTC. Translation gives CSVEGTSERSYEQYF.

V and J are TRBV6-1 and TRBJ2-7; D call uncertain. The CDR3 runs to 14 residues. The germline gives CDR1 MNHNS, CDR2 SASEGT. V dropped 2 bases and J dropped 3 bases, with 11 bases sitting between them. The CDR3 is CASSERHGDYEQYF. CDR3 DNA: TGTGCCAGCAGTGAAAGGCACGGTGACTACGAGCAGTACTTC.

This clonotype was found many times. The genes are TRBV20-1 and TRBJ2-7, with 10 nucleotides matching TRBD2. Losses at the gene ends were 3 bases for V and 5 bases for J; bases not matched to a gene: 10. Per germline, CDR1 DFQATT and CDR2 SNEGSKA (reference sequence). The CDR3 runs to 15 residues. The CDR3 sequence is CSASTSGRGVHEQYF. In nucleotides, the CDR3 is TGCAGTGCTAGTACCAGCGGGAGGGGGGTTCACGAGCAGTACTTC.

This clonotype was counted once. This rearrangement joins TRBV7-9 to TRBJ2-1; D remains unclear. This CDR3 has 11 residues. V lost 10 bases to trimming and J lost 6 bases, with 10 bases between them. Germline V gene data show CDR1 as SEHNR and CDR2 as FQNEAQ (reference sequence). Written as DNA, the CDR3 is TGTGCCAAATCAGGCGGCAATGAGCAGTTCTTC. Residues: CAKSGGNEQFF.

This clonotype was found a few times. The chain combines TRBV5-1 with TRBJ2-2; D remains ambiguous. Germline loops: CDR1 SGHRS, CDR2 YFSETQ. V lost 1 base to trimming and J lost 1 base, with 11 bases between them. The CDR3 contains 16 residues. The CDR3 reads CASSLLNPMNTGELFF. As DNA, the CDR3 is TGCGCCAGCAGCTTGTTGAACCCGATGAACACCGGGGAGCTGTTTTTT.

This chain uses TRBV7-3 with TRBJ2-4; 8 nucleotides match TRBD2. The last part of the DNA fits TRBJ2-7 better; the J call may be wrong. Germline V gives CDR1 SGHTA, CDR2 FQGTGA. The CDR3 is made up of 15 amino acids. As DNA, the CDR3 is TGTGCCAGCAGCCCTAGCGGGTCACTAGTCTACGAGCAGTACTTC. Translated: CASSPSGSLVYEQYF.

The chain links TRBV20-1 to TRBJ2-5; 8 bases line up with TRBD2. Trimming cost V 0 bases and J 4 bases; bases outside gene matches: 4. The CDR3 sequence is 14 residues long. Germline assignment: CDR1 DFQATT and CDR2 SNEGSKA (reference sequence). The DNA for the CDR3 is TGCAGTGCTAGAGACCCGGGACTAGGAGAGACCCAGTACTTC. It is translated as CSARDPGLGETQYF.

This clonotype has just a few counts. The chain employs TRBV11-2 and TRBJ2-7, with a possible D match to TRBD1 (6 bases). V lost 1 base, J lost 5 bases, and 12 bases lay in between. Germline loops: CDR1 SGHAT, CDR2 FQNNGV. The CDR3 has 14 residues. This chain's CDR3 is CASSLVNRVDEQYF. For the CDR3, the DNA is TGTGCCAGCAGCTTAGTTAACAGGGTGGACGAGCAGTACTTC.

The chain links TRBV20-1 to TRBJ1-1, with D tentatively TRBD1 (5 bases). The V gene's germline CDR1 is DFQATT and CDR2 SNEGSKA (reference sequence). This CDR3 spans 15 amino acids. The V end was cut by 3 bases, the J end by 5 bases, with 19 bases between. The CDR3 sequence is CSASLPGLGRTEAFF. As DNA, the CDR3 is TGCAGTGCTAGCCTTCCGGGGCTCGGGAGGACTGAAGCTTTCTTT.

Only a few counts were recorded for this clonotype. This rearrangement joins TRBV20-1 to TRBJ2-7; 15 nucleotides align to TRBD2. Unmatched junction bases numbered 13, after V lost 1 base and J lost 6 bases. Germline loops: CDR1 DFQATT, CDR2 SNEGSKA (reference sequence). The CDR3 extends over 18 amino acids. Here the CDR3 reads CSARGPGLAGGRGVEQYF. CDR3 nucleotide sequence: TGCAGTGCTAGAGGCCCGGGACTAGCGGGGGGACGCGGCGTCGAGCAGTACTTC.

This CDR3 reads CSAAGPTYEQYF. For the CDR3, the DNA is TGCAGTGCTGCTGGGCCCACCTACGAGCAGTACTTC. The rearrangement uses TRBV20-1 and TRBJ2-7; D is unclear. This CDR3 comprises 12 residues. Trimming removed 5 bases at V and 2 bases at J, with 10 bases between. Germline V CDR1 and CDR2: DFQATT, SNEGSKA (reference sequence).

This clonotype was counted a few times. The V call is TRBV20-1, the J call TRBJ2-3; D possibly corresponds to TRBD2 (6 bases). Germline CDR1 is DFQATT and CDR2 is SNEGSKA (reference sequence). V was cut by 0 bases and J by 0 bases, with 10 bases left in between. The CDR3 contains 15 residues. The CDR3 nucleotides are TGCAGTGCTAGAGATGGGGCGGGGAGCACAGATACGCAGTATTTT. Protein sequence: CSARDGAGSTDTQYF.

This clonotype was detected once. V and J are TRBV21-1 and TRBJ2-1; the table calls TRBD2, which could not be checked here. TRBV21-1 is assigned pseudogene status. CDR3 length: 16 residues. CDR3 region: CASSKARGTRRNEQFF. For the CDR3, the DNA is TGTGCCAGCAGCAAAGCGCGGGGGACTAGAAGAAATGAGCAGTTCTTC.

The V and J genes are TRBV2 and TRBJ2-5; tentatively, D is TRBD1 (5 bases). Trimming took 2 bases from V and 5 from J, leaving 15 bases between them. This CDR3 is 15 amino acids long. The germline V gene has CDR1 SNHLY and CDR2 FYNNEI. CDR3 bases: TGTGCCAGCAGTGAAAGGGGCAGGAGAGGTGAGACCCAGTACTTC. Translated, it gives CASSERGRRGETQYF.

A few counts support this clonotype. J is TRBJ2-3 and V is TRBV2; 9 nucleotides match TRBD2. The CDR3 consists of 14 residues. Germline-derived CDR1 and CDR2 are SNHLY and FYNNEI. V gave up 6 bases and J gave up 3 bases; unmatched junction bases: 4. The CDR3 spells CASRASGRTDTQYF. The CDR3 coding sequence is TGTGCCAGCAGGGCAAGCGGGAGGACAGATACGCAGTATTTT.

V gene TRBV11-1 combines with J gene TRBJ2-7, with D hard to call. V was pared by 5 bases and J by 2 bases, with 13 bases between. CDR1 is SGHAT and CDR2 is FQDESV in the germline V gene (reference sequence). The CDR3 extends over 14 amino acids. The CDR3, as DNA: TGTGCCAGCAGCCCACCAGCACACACCTACGAGCAGTACTTC. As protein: CASSPPAHTYEQYF.